This TCR beta chain was sequenced for a study of cytomegalovirus exposure and HLA in healthy donors. Study-level background: The study's early data release held tens of millions of unique TCRs from HLA-typed donors. The study's findings and limits: Most TCRs appeared rarely, but some public TCRs recurred in many donors. Evidence from a later analysis indicated that most CMV-associated TCR beta chains looked HLA-restricted.

This PCR relied on a set of 60 Vbeta primers and 13 Jbeta primers. Data came from immunoSEQ multiplex PCR; TCRdb stores just in-frame clones and leaves some out. The sample holds approximately 120,000 clones, about three quarters seen once. In the case of this clone: Its target is unknown.

V dropped 4 bases and J dropped 4 bases, with 17 bases sitting between them. The germline V gene has CDR1 LNHDA and CDR2 SQIVND (reference sequence). This CDR3 is built from 15 residues. The chain has TRBV19 and TRBJ2-7; D remains ambiguous. Sequencing was done on a sample of PBMCs. The source is a woman in her 40s in good health and CMV-seronegative. The CDR3 here is CASSTPLGASYEQYF. DNA of the CDR3: TGTGCCAGTAGTACGCCTCTAGGAGCCTCATACGAGCAGTACTTC.